A single sample is the source of the 23 T cell receptor beta chains below, sequenced in a study of T cells in Graves' hyperthyroidism and ophthalmopathy. Using RNA transcripts as the source, TCR beta CDR3 regions were amplified. A set of HTBI primers served as the primers for a first-round RT-PCR of the TCR CDR3. TCRdb re-called the multiplex PCR reads with MiXCR, one entry per CDR3 protein. The sample shows a few hundred thousand distinct CDR3 sequences, approximately 13% of them seen only once. Sample: blood. These receptors all come from a woman aged 18 to 35 with Graves' hyperthyroidism.

The V and J genes are TRBV4-1 and TRBJ1-4, with a weak D call TRBD1 (6 bases). Looked up from germline, CDR1 is MGHRA and CDR2 is YSYEKL. This CDR3 spans 15 amino acids. V gave up 4 bases and J gave up 4 bases, with 13 bases separating them. Here the CDR3 DNA reads TGCGCCAGCAGCCCCAGGGGTGCTTTTAATGAAAAACTGTTTTTT. This translates into CASSPRGAFNEKLFF.

This clonotype has a count of ten or more. This CDR3 reads CASSSHLGYPYNEQFF. CDR3 DNA sequence: TGTGCCAGCAGCTCCCACCTAGGTTACCCCTACAATGAGCAGTTCTTC. J is TRBJ2-1 and V is TRBV12-3 or TRBV12-4, with D hard to call. The CDR3 sequence is 16 residues long. V dropped 6 bases and J dropped 2 bases, with 17 bases sitting between them.

CDR3: CASSLLGGGATWNEQFF. DNA for the CDR3: TGTGCCAGCAGTTTATTAGGCGGGGGGGCCACTTGGAATGAGCAGTTCTTC. This chain uses TRBV27 with TRBJ2-1; 9 bases line up with TRBD2. CDR1 is MNHEY, CDR2 SMNVEV, per germline (reference sequence). This CDR3 region has 17 residues. Losses at the gene ends were 1 base for V and 7 bases for J; bases not matched to a gene: 11.

The chain recombines TRBV5-1 with TRBJ1-1; 7 bases agree with TRBD1. V shed 7 bases, J shed 2 bases, and the junction held 5 bases outside the gene matches. Germline V gene sequence: CDR1 SGHRS, CDR2 YFSETQ. The CDR3 consists of 13 residues. The CDR3 nucleotides read TGCGCCAGCCGGGACAGTCCTAACACTGAAGCTTTCTTT. This codes for CASRDSPNTEAFF. The variable domain in full, with the rest retrieved from reference TRBV5-1 and TRBJ1-1, is KAGVTQTPRYLIKTRGQQVTLSCSPISGHRSVSWYQQTPGQGLQFLFEYFSETQRNKGNFPGRFSGRQFSNSRSEMNVSTLELGDSALYLCASRDSPNTEAFFGQGTRLTVV.

The table lists this clonotype with a few counts. A read error is possible here, since a much larger clone lies one base away. This chain joins TRBV11-2 and TRBJ1-2; the D gene is possibly TRBD1 (6 bases). Germline V gene lookup returns CDR1 SGHAT and CDR2 FQNNGV. The CDR3 contains 13 residues. With 6 bases removed from V and 6 bases from J, the gap between germline ends came to 14 bases. As DNA, the CDR3 is TGTGCCAGCAGTTGGGGGGGGGCGAATGGCTACACCTTC. This gives the protein CASSWGGANGYTF. Looking up the rest from reference TRBV11-2 and TRBJ1-2 gives the full variable domain: EAGVAQSPRYKIIEKRQSVAFWCNPISGHATLYWYQQILGQGPKLLIQFQNNGVVDDSQLPKDRFSAERLKGVDSTLKIQPAKLEDSAVYLCASSWGGANGYTFGSGTRLTVV.

The table lists this clonotype with many counts. The chain recombines TRBV5-6 with TRBJ1-3, with D possibly TRBD1 on 5 matching bases. The germline CDR1 and CDR2 sequences are SGHDT and YYEEEE. Trimming removed 2 bases at V and 0 bases at J, with 6 bases between. CDR3 length equals 14 residues. The CDR3 region is CASSFQGSGNTIYF. CDR3 DNA: TGTGCCAGCAGCTTCCAGGGCTCTGGAAACACCATATATTTT.

This sequence joins TRBV20-1 and TRBJ2-7; TRBD1 or TRBD2 may be the D gene (5 bases each). From germline, CDR1 is DFQATT and CDR2 SNEGSKA (reference sequence). V lost 5 bases to trimming and J lost 3 bases, with 17 bases between them. The CDR3 extends over 14 amino acids. The CDR3, as DNA: TGCAGTGCTCAAACCCGGGGCAGCTACTACGAGCAGTACTTC. This gives the protein CSAQTRGSYYEQYF.

This clonotype was observed at least ten times. The V and J genes are TRBV20-1 and TRBJ2-1, with 9 bases fitting TRBD2. CDR1 DFQATT and CDR2 SNEGSKA come from the germline V gene (reference sequence). The CDR3 has 14 residues. Trimming removed 5 bases from V and 3 bases from J; junction bases left unmatched: 5. The CDR3, as DNA: TGCAGTGCTCCGACTAGCGGAGGCTACAATGAGCAGTTCTTC. Its translation: CSAPTSGGYNEQFF.

This clonotype was recorded at least ten times. The chain recombines TRBV12-3 or TRBV12-4 with TRBJ1-2; D is uncertain. The V gene lost 5 bases and the J gene lost 8 bases, with 12 bases spanning the gap. The CDR3 is made up of 12 amino acids. CDR3 sequence reads: CASSAKPWGYTF. The CDR3 DNA follows: TGTGCCAGCAGTGCAAAACCCTGGGGCTACACCTTC.

The sample holds a few counts of this clonotype. This rearrangement joins TRBV6-2 or TRBV6-3 to TRBJ2-7, with unresolved D. CDR3 size: 13 residues. Trimming removed 6 bases at V and 0 bases at J, with 9 bases between. CDR1 is MNHEY, CDR2 SVGEGT, per germline. CDR3 sequence: CASRPKSSYEQYF. The CDR3 DNA reads as TGTGCCAGCAGACCAAAGAGCTCCTACGAGCAGTACTTC.

There are many counts of this clonotype. This chain links TRBV11-1 with TRBJ2-1, with D unresolved. The germline V gene encodes CDR1 SGHAT and CDR2 FQDESV (reference sequence). The CDR3 length is 16 residues. Trimming took 3 bases from V and 2 from J, leaving 14 bases between them. The CDR3 here is CASSFFAGQPYNEQFF. The DNA of the CDR3 is TGTGCCAGCAGCTTCTTTGCCGGCCAGCCCTACAATGAGCAGTTCTTC.

This clonotype was found many times. V gene TRBV7-2 combines with J gene TRBJ1-5, with 8 positions matching TRBD1. The CDR3 totals 16 residues. CDR1 SGHTA and CDR2 FQGNSA come from the germline V gene. J was trimmed by 5 bases and V by 3 bases; bases with no gene match: 9. The CDR3 DNA follows: TGTGCCAGCAGCTTGGACGGACAGGGTGGCTATCAGCCCCAGCATTTT. The encoded protein is CASSLDGQGGYQPQHF.

This clonotype showed up just a few times. The V gene is TRBV29-1, the J gene TRBJ2-7; tentative D call: TRBD2 (6 bases). This CDR3 region has 13 residues. Germline assignment: CDR1 SQVTM and CDR2 ANQGSEA. Trimming shortened V by 4 bases and J by 2 bases, and 12 bases separated the two germline ends. The CDR3 nucleotides are TGCAGCGTTGCAGGGAGGCTAACCTACGAGCAGTACTTC. This encodes CSVAGRLTYEQYF.

The table lists this clonotype with many counts. This chain uses TRBV9 with TRBJ1-5; 8 bases map to TRBD1. CDR3 length: 19 amino acids. Trimming cost V 3 bases and J 0 bases; bases outside gene matches: 14. Germline CDR1 SGDLS, CDR2 YYNGEE. The CDR3 DNA reads as TGTGCCAGCAGCGGACTAACGGGACAGGATTCTTATAGCAATCAGCCCCAGCATTTT. Amino acid sequence: CASSGLTGQDSYSNQPQHF.

Turning to this clonotype: A read error may be the cause here, since a much bigger clone is one base away. The chain links TRBV5-1 to TRBJ2-5, with a tentative D call TRBD1 (5 bases). Germline CDR1 and CDR2: SGHRS and YFSETQ. The CDR3 has 13 amino acids. V was clipped by 7 bases and J by 2 bases, with 12 bases between them. In DNA form, the CDR3 reads TGCGCCAGCGCTGGGGCACAGCAAGAGACCCAGTACTTC. This encodes CASAGAQQETQYF. The full variable domain, completed using reference TRBV5-1 and TRBJ2-5, is KAGVTQTPRYLIKTRGQQVTLSCSPISGHRSVSWYQQTPGQGLQFLFEYFSETQRNKGNFPGRFSGRQFSNSRSEMNVSTLELGDSALYLCASAGAQQETQYFGPGTRLLVL.

In this sample, this clonotype turned up a few times. The chain links TRBV27 to TRBJ1-5; D gene unclear. The germline gives CDR1 MNHEY, CDR2 SMNVEV (reference sequence). The CDR3 runs 11 residues. Trimming cost V 5 bases and J 11 bases, with 10 bases left between them. CDR3 bases: TGTGCCAGCAGTGACTACGAGTCCCAGCATTTT. Its protein product is CASSDYESQHF.

The genes are TRBV10-1 and TRBJ1-1, with unresolved D. This CDR3 is built from 14 residues. CDR1 WNHNN and CDR2 SYGVQD come from the germline V gene (reference sequence). V lost 4 bases, J lost 2 bases, and 11 bases lay in between. The CDR3 sequence is CASSGPGLNTEAFF. In DNA, the CDR3 is TGCGCCAGCAGTGGCCCCGGCTTAAACACTGAAGCTTTCTTT.

A word on this clonotype: A much larger clone differs from this one at a single base, so this may be a read error. As DNA, the CDR3 is TGTGCCCTTAGGGCAGAATACAATGAGAAGTTCTTC. This gives the protein CALRAEYNEKFF. The rearrangement uses TRBV2 and TRBJ2-1; D gene uncertain. The CDR3 has 12 residues. From germline, CDR1 is SNHLY and CDR2 FYNNEI.

This clonotype was recorded many times. This sequence joins TRBV11-2 and TRBJ2-1, with TRBD2 matching 10 bases. Losses at the gene ends were 2 bases for V and 7 bases for J; bases not matched to a gene: 17. Germline-derived CDR1 and CDR2 are SGHAT and FQNNGV. The CDR3 consists of 19 residues. The chain's CDR3 is CASSLSKLAGMSVRNEQFF. The DNA of the CDR3 is TGTGCCAGCAGCTTAAGTAAACTAGCGGGAATGTCTGTCAGGAATGAGCAGTTCTTC.

At least ten counts were recorded for this clonotype. The genes are TRBV7-2 and TRBJ1-1, with D hard to call. The CDR3 is made up of 15 amino acids. Germline V CDR1 and CDR2: SGHTA, FQGNSA. Trimming removed 4 bases at V and 3 bases at J, with 15 bases between. This CDR3 is CASSSVAGSHTEAFF. As DNA, the CDR3 is TGTGCCAGCAGCTCTGTGGCCGGGAGCCACACTGAAGCTTTCTTT.

In this sample, this clonotype turned up many times. The V call is TRBV6-1, the J call TRBJ2-7; 7 positions match TRBD2. The CDR3 has 16 amino acids. The germline V gene has CDR1 MNHNS and CDR2 SASEGT. V gave up 7 bases and J gave up 3 bases; unmatched junction bases: 15. For the CDR3, the DNA is TGTGCCAGCACCCCGATGACGGGGGGAGATGTCTACGAGCAGTACTTC. It translates to CASTPMTGGDVYEQYF.

This clonotype was observed many times. The chain recombines TRBV28 with TRBJ2-7; perhaps TRBD1 as D (5 bases). Trimming stripped 5 bases from V and 4 bases from J, with 15 bases between. This CDR3 has 14 amino acids. CDR1 MDHEN and CDR2 SYDVKM come from the germline V gene. The CDR3 coding sequence is TGTGCCAGCAGTAATCTAGGGGAAAATTACGAGCAGTACTTC. Residues: CASSNLGENYEQYF.

At least ten counts were recorded for this clonotype. The rearrangement joins TRBV28 to TRBJ2-1; TRBD1 matches 7 bases. Germline lookup yields CDR1 MDHEN and CDR2 SYDVKM. Trimming removed 7 bases from V and 3 bases from J; junction bases left unmatched: 6. CDR3 length equals 14 residues. In DNA form, the CDR3 reads TGTGCCAGCATCTTCAGGGGGAGCTACAATGAGCAGTTCTTC. As protein: CASIFRGSYNEQFF.